This TCR beta chain was documented in a study of shared clonotypes between healthy human individuals. Broader study findings: Collection of samples was limited to blood; tissue repertoires likely differ.

Regarding this clone: Its antigen is as yet unknown.

Splitting of each subset's genomic DNA was done evenly across several immunoSEQ plates. Clones were read by immunoSEQ multiplex PCR, and TCRdb kept only the in-frame ones, dropping some. This table has roughly 500,000 clones, more than 75% appearing once. The receptor was derived from a woman between 35 and 50 years old in good health. Some clones in this sample may be carry-over from other donors' samples. The sequencing sample was made of PBMCs.

The CDR3: CASSRTSGSSTDTQYF. The DNA of the CDR3 is TGTGCCAGCAGTCGGACTAGCGGATCTAGCACAGATACGCAGTATTTT. V usage is TRBV25-1 and J usage is TRBJ2-3, with 10 bases fitting TRBD2. Germline lookup yields CDR1 MGHDK and CDR2 SYGVNS. Unmatched junction bases numbered 5, after V lost 5 bases and J lost 0 bases. This CDR3 contains 16 residues.